A selection of T cell receptor beta chains follows, all from one sample in a study of blood T cell repertoires in COVID-19. The protocol was immunoSEQ multiplex PCR, while the TCRdb copy is restricted to in-frame clones and leaves out a portion. The sample has roughly 160,000 clones; roughly four fifths are singletons. The material sequenced was PBMCs or T cells enriched from blood (not recorded which). These receptors were taken from a man aged 50-60 years who had recovered from COVID-19. Both conserved end residues are part of each CDR3. D genes are given only for firm matches. Size is omitted from some rows. Given values are once, few, many or a class for expanded clones.

CDR3nt	CDR3aa	abundance	d_gene	v_gene	j_gene
TGTGCCAGCAGCTTAGCGGACACCTCGCAGTACTTC	CASSLADTSQYF	.	.	TRBV7-9	TRBJ2-7
TGCGCCAGCAGCCAAGAAGCGGGCTGGAGAGGGTTTAACTATGGCTACACCTTC	CASSQEAGWRGFNYGYTF	.	.	TRBV4-1	TRBJ1-2
TGTGCCAGCAGCTCGGAGCGGGGGGGGTTCCAAGAGACCCAGTACTTC	CASSSERGGFQETQYF	.	TRBD2	TRBV7-9	TRBJ2-5
TGTGCCAGCTCTCTCCAGGACAGGTATTCTGGCTACACCTTC	CASSLQDRYSGYTF	.	TRBD1	TRBV18	TRBJ1-2
TGTGCCAGCAGCTTAGGGGGACAGGGGGAAGCTTTCTTT	CASSLGGQGEAFF	.	TRBD1	TRBV11-2	TRBJ1-1
TGCGCCAGCAGCCAAGATCCCCCGGGAACGACCTATAATTCACCCCTCCACTTT	CASSQDPPGTTYNSPLHF	.	.	TRBV4-3	TRBJ1-6
TGCAGCGTTAGCTACGGGACAGATAATTCACCCCTCCACTTT	CSVSYGTDNSPLHF	.	TRBD1	TRBV29-1	TRBJ1-6
TGCGCCAGCAGCCAAGACCCGGGATACTATGGCTACACCTTC	CASSQDPGYYGYTF	.	.	TRBV4-1	TRBJ1-2
TGCGCCAGCAGGATCTCTCGGGCGGGGGGACAAGAGACCCAGTACTTC	CASRISRAGGQETQYF	.	TRBD2	TRBV10-1	TRBJ2-5
TGCAGCGTTGGGGCTTTGAGGGCTGAAGCTTTCTTT	CSVGALRAEAFF	.	.	TRBV29-1	TRBJ1-1
TGTGCCAGCAGCGCACGACGGGCGGGAACGTATGGCTACACCTTC	CASSARRAGTYGYTF	once	.	TRBV9	TRBJ1-2
TGTGCCAGTAGTATAGGACTGTCCTACGAGCAGTACTTC	CASSIGLSYEQYF	.	.	TRBV19	TRBJ2-7
TGTGCCAGCAGTTACGTGCAGGGGCATGGCTACACCTTC	CASSYVQGHGYTF	.	.	TRBV6-6	TRBJ1-2
TGTGCCACTACCGACAGGGCGGGGGGCTACACCTTC	CATTDRAGGYTF	.	TRBD1	TRBV27	TRBJ1-2
TGTGCCAGTAGTATAGGGGCAGGTCAGAACACTGAAGCTTTCTTT	CASSIGAGQNTEAFF	once	.	TRBV19	TRBJ1-1
TGCGCCAGCAGCTTCGGCCAACAGGGGGCGAACACTGAAGCTTTCTTT	CASSFGQQGANTEAFF	.	TRBD1	TRBV5-1	TRBJ1-1
TGCGCCAGCAGCTTGGTGGGGCTGGGCACTGAAGCTTTCTTT	CASSLVGLGTEAFF	.	.	TRBV5-1	TRBJ1-1
TGCGCCAGCAGCTTGGCCCCGGACAGGGGGAACACCATATATTTT	CASSLAPDRGNTIYF	.	TRBD1	TRBV5-1	TRBJ1-3
TGTGCCACCGGGTTTTTTAACTATGGCTACACCTTC	CATGFFNYGYTF	.	.	TRBV19	TRBJ1-2
TGTGCCAGTAGTGTCCGGGACAAAGCTGGAAACACCATATATTTT	CASSVRDKAGNTIYF	once	.	TRBV19	TRBJ1-3
TGTGCCAGCAGTTTGGGGCTAGGCGGTGGCTACACCTTC	CASSLGLGGGYTF	.	.	TRBV12-3/TRBV12-4	TRBJ1-2
TGTGCCAGCAGGGGACAGGGGACCCTTAGCAATCAGCCCCAGCATTTT	CASRGQGTLSNQPQHF	few	TRBD1	TRBV2	TRBJ1-5
TGTGCCAGCAGCTTAGAGGCAGGGAACTACGAGCAGTACTTC	CASSLEAGNYEQYF	.	.	TRBV11-2	TRBJ2-7
TGCGCCAGCAGCTTGAGAACGGAGTTTTTGATGAACACCGGGGAGCTGTTTTTT	CASSLRTEFLMNTGELFF	.	.	TRBV5-1	TRBJ2-2
TGTGCCAGCAGTCGGGCTAGCGGCACAGATACGCAGTATTTT	CASSRASGTDTQYF	.	.	TRBV27	TRBJ2-3
TGTGCCAGCAGTTCCCTCAATTCACCCCTCCACTTT	CASSSLNSPLHF	.	.	TRBV28	TRBJ1-6
TGTGCCAGCAGTACAGAGAACACCGGGGAGCTGTTTTTT	CASSTENTGELFF	.	.	TRBV12-3/TRBV12-4	TRBJ2-2